One and the same sample provided the 8 T cell receptor beta chains below, sequenced in a study of cytomegalovirus exposure and HLA in healthy donors. The PCR was carried out with 60 Vbeta primers and 13 Jbeta primers. Profiling relied on immunoSEQ multiplex PCR, and the TCRdb table lists in-frame clones only, not all of them. The repertoire consists of some 110,000 clones, with around three quarters occurring once and the leading ten covering around 4.5%. The sample taken for sequencing was PBMCs. The source is a man younger than 40 in good health and CMV-seropositive.

This chain connects TRBV27 to TRBJ2-1; 7 nucleotides agree with TRBD2. Germline assignment: CDR1 MNHEY and CDR2 SMNVEV (reference sequence). V shed 3 bases and J 2 bases; nucleotides not matched to a gene: 1. The CDR3 consists of 14 residues. The CDR3 region is CASSLGLPYNEQFF. DNA of the CDR3: TGTGCCAGCAGTTTGGGACTACCCTACAATGAGCAGTTCTTC.

The chain is built from TRBV29-1 and TRBJ2-7, with 7 bases fitting TRBD1. The CDR3 is 12 amino acids. CDR1 SQVTM and CDR2 ANQGSEA come from the germline V gene. J lost 3 bases, V lost 6 bases, and 5 bases had no gene match. CDR3 bases: TGCAGCGTCGGGGACAGCCGCTACGAGCAGTACTTC. It specifies CSVGDSRYEQYF.

The V and J genes are TRBV6-5 and TRBJ2-7; tentatively, D is TRBD1 (6 bases). With 10 bases removed from V and 2 bases from J, the gap between germline ends came to 18 bases. This CDR3 is 14 amino acids long. Per the germline V gene, CDR1 is MNHEY and CDR2 is SVGAGI. The CDR3 is CATRDRDITYEQYF. The DNA for the CDR3 is TGTGCCACCAGAGACCGGGACATAACCTACGAGCAGTACTTC.

The chain carries TRBV29-1 and TRBJ2-5, with 8 bases matching TRBD1. The J call may be mistaken, given a closer DNA end match to TRBJ2-7. CDR3 length: 14 residues. The germline gives CDR1 SQVTM, CDR2 ANQGSEA. CDR3 coding DNA: TGCAGCGTTATACCGGGACAGGATTTGTACGAGCAGTACTTC. Its translation: CSVIPGQDLYEQYF.

The chain has TRBV5-1 and TRBJ2-3; 9 nucleotides line up with TRBD2. In germline, CDR1 is SGHRS, CDR2 YFSETQ. With 5 bases clipped from V and 4 bases from J, the junction kept 11 bases outside the gene matches. This CDR3 is 16 amino acids long. CDR3 residues: CASRPGGRGYPDTQYF. CDR3 DNA: TGCGCCAGCAGGCCCGGCGGGAGGGGTTATCCAGATACGCAGTATTTT. Filled out from reference TRBV5-1 and TRBJ2-3, the complete variable domain reads KAGVTQTPRYLIKTRGQQVTLSCSPISGHRSVSWYQQTPGQGLQFLFEYFSETQRNKGNFPGRFSGRQFSNSRSEMNVSTLELGDSALYLCASRPGGRGYPDTQYFGPGTRLTVL.

V and J are TRBV7-2 and TRBJ1-6; 7 nucleotides match TRBD1. Germline V CDR1 and CDR2: SGHTA, FQGNSA. Trimming took 1 base from V and 6 from J; bases not matched to a gene: 6. The CDR3 is 16 amino acids. The CDR3 region has the DNA TGTGCCAGCAGCTTAGAGGGGGCGCTTAGTAATTCACCCCTCCACTTT. It encodes CASSLEGALSNSPLHF. The entire variable domain, with the rest obtained from reference TRBV7-2 and TRBJ1-6, is as follows: GAGVSQSPSNKVTEKGKDVELRCDPISGHTALYWYRQSLGQGLEFLIYFQGNSAPDKSGLPSDRFSAERTGGSVSTLTIQRTQQEDSAVYLCASSLEGALSNSPLHFGNGTRLTVT.

This chain links TRBV7-8 with TRBJ2-5; 7 nucleotides align to TRBD1. V shed 5 bases, J shed 3 bases, and the junction held 3 bases outside the gene matches. This CDR3 is 13 amino acids long. Germline V lookup: CDR1 SGHVS, CDR2 FQNEAQ. This chain's CDR3 is CASSQQGKETQYF. CDR3 DNA: TGTGCCAGCAGCCAACAGGGGAAAGAGACCCAGTACTTC.

V gene TRBV19 combines with J gene TRBJ1-2; D not resolved. V lost 2 bases to trimming and J lost 4 bases, with 8 bases between them. This CDR3 has 13 residues. Looked up from germline, CDR1 is LNHDA and CDR2 is SQIVND (reference sequence). DNA for the CDR3: TGTGCCAGTAGTATATCGGGTTTCTATGGCTACACCTTC. It is translated as CASSISGFYGYTF.